The 20 T cell receptor beta chains in this list originate from one sample, sequenced in a study of T-cell memory formation after mild COVID-19. TCRdb passed the 5' RACE reads through MiXCR, listing each CDR3 protein once. The sample shows roughly 130,000 distinct CDR3 sequences, roughly 6% of them seen only once. Source material: PBMCs or a T cell subset sorted from them (not recorded which). These receptors originate from an adult woman who had mild COVID-19 (a few samples of this study predate the infection). Cell type and time point are not known.

About this clonotype itself: The junction and the germline gene differ at one end; a read error may be behind it. The chain joins TRBV3-1 to TRBJ2-7; D remains unclear. The CDR3 extends over 12 amino acids. Germline V lookup: CDR1 LGHDT, CDR2 YNNKEL (reference sequence). The CDR3 DNA follows: TGTGCCAGCAGCCAGGGCCCCTACAAGCAGTACTTC. This sequence encodes CASSQGPYKQYF.

The gene calls are TRBV12-3 or TRBV12-4 and TRBJ2-2, with D perhaps TRBD1 or TRBD2 (5 bases each). The length of the CDR3 is 11 residues. V was pared by 8 bases and J by 6 bases, with 7 bases between. CDR3 residues: CASEGSGELFF. The CDR3, as DNA: TGTGCCAGCGAGGGGTCCGGGGAGCTGTTTTTT.

This clonotype appeared many times. The chain carries TRBV7-9 and TRBJ2-5; D ambiguous. The CDR3 is 15 amino acids. Germline CDR1 and CDR2: SEHNR and FQNEAQ (reference sequence). V lost 3 bases, J lost 0 bases, and 11 bases lay in between. The CDR3 region is CASSLAGHNQETQYF. The CDR3 bases are TGTGCCAGCAGCTTGGCAGGTCATAACCAAGAGACCCAGTACTTC.

The V gene is TRBV7-2, the J gene TRBJ2-3; 13 bases match TRBD2. V was pared by 6 bases and J by 3 bases, with 3 bases of the junction left unmatched. The germline CDR1 and CDR2 sequences are SGHTA and FQGNSA. CDR3 size: 15 residues. The CDR3 is CASRLAGGRTDTQYF. The CDR3 nucleotides read TGTGCCAGCAGACTAGCGGGGGGGAGAACAGATACGCAGTATTTT.

The V call is TRBV4-3, the J call TRBJ2-1; 8 bases line up with TRBD2. Losses at the gene ends were 2 bases for V and 4 bases for J; bases not matched to a gene: 13. Germline loops: CDR1 LGHNA, CDR2 YSLEER. This CDR3 is 18 amino acids long. CDR3 sequence reads: CASSQLGHSGTRYNEQFF. For the CDR3, the DNA is TGCGCCAGCAGCCAACTGGGGCACTCCGGGACTAGATACAATGAGCAGTTCTTC.

This chain links TRBV20-1 with TRBJ2-2; 8 bases align to TRBD2. The CDR3 length is 13 residues. Unmatched junction bases numbered 1, after V lost 4 bases and J lost 3 bases. Germline-derived CDR1 and CDR2 are DFQATT and SNEGSKA (reference sequence). CDR3 sequence (DNA): TGCAGTGCTATGCGGGGGGACACCGGGGAGCTGTTTTTT. Translation: CSAMRGDTGELFF.

This clonotype has at least ten counts. The V call is TRBV29-1, the J call TRBJ1-1; TRBD1 is a possible D gene (5 bases). CDR1 SQVTM and CDR2 ANQGSEA come from the germline V gene. This CDR3 region has 14 residues. Trimming stripped 3 bases from V and 3 bases from J, with 14 bases between. The CDR3, as DNA: TGCAGCGTTGAGGTTAGGGGAGGGCACACTGAAGCTTTCTTT. Protein sequence: CSVEVRGGHTEAFF. Variable domain in full (rest from reference TRBV29-1 and TRBJ1-1): SAVISQKPSRDICQRGTSLTIQCQVDSQVTMMFWYRQQPGQSLTLIATANQGSEATYESGFVIDKFPISRPNLTFSTLTVSNMSPEDSSIYLCSVEVRGGHTEAFFGQGTRLTVV.

This clonotype was seen more than once but under ten times. The chain has TRBV24-1 and TRBJ2-1; 8 nucleotides line up with TRBD1. There are 14 residues in the CDR3. V dropped 5 bases and J dropped 4; count of bases not matched to a gene: 3. Germline CDR1 and CDR2: KGHDR and SFDVKD. The CDR3 coding sequence is TGTGCCACCAGTGGGACAGGGTTATACAATGAGCAGTTCTTC. It specifies CATSGTGLYNEQFF.

This clonotype was seen repeatedly, ten times or more. The V gene is TRBV7-9, the J gene TRBJ1-5; perhaps TRBD1 as D (6 bases). Germline lookup yields CDR1 SEHNR and CDR2 FQNEAQ (reference sequence). Trimming left V 3 bases short and J 5 bases short, with 14 bases between. This CDR3 region has 15 residues. The CDR3 bases are TGTGCCAGCAGCTTCGGTTCAAGGGGGGATCAGCCCCAGCATTTT. This translates into CASSFGSRGDQPQHF.

The chain carries TRBV13 and TRBJ2-1; 12 positions agree with TRBD2. CDR1 and CDR2 from the germline V gene are PRHDT and FYEKMQ (reference sequence). The V and J ends lost 5 bases and 0 bases, in that order; junction bases with no gene match: 8. CDR3 length: 18 amino acids. The CDR3 region has the DNA TGTGCCAGCAGCCCATCTAGCGGGAGGGCCCTCTCCTACAATGAGCAGTTCTTC. Translating gives CASSPSSGRALSYNEQFF.

This clonotype was detected many times. The chain is built from TRBV29-1 and TRBJ1-2, with 7 bases matching TRBD1. CDR1 and CDR2 (germline): SQVTM, ANQGSEA. The length of the CDR3 is 13 residues. The J segment lost 2 bases and the V segment lost 0 bases, leaving 0 bases of the junction unmatched. This CDR3 reads CSVEDRGNYGYTF. CDR3 coding DNA: TGCAGCGTTGAAGACAGGGGGAACTATGGCTACACCTTC.

The CDR3 DNA reads as TGTGCCAGCAGTCTAGCGGGAGTAACCGGGGAGCTGTTTTTT. Protein product: CASSLAGVTGELFF. This chain joins TRBV25-1 and TRBJ2-2, with 10 bases identical to TRBD2. From germline, CDR1 is MGHDK and CDR2 SYGVNS. The V gene end was trimmed by 5 bases and the J gene end by 5 bases; junction bases not matched to a gene: 2. The CDR3 sequence is 14 residues long.

V usage is TRBV13 and J usage is TRBJ1-1; 11 bases fit TRBD1. The CDR3 totals 14 residues. The V and J ends lost 5 bases and 5 bases, in that order; junction bases with no gene match: 4. Germline V gene data show CDR1 as PRHDT and CDR2 as FYEKMQ (reference sequence). The DNA of the CDR3 is TGTGCCAGCAGCCGATGGGACAGGGGGACTGAAGCTTTCTTT. Protein: CASSRWDRGTEAFF.

The table lists this clonotype with many counts. This CDR3 reads CASSPSGSPADTQYF. CDR3 DNA sequence: TGTGCCAGCAGCCCTAGCGGGTCTCCAGCAGATACGCAGTATTTT. The chain combines TRBV7-3 with TRBJ2-3; 8 nucleotides align to TRBD2. CDR3 length equals 15 residues. The junction had 8 bases not matched to a gene; V was cut back by 5 bases and J by 4 bases. The germline V gene encodes CDR1 SGHTA and CDR2 FQGTGA.

In its sample, this clonotype was seen many times. This chain links TRBV20-1 with TRBJ1-5; 7 nucleotides line up with TRBD1. Losses at the gene ends were 6 bases for V and 5 bases for J; bases not matched to a gene: 10. Germline V gene lookup returns CDR1 DFQATT and CDR2 SNEGSKA (reference sequence). CDR3 size: 14 residues. This CDR3 reads CSAPPVGGYQPQHF. The CDR3 region has the DNA TGCAGTGCCCCCCCGGTAGGGGGCTATCAGCCCCAGCATTTT.

Ten or more counts support this clonotype. The chain joins TRBV20-1 to TRBJ2-1; perhaps D is TRBD1 or TRBD2 (8 bases each). Trimming removed 1 base at V and 7 bases at J, with 26 bases between. The germline V gene has CDR1 DFQATT and CDR2 SNEGSKA (reference sequence). CDR3 length: 18 residues. CDR3 residues: CSARVAGGSAGAGNEQFF. CDR3 nucleotide sequence: TGCAGTGCTAGAGTTGCAGGGGGCTCAGCGGGAGCTGGGAATGAGCAGTTCTTC.

This chain uses TRBV24-1 with TRBJ1-1; D is unclear. The CDR3 runs to 14 residues. Germline V gene sequence: CDR1 KGHDR, CDR2 SFDVKD. With 3 bases removed from V and 1 base from J, the gap between germline ends came to 8 bases. The CDR3 region is CATSDGPSNTEAFF. CDR3 sequence (DNA): TGTGCCACCAGTGATGGACCCTCGAACACTGAAGCTTTCTTT.

This clonotype came up a few times. The J gene is TRBJ1-2, the V gene TRBV6-5, with 7 bases lining up with TRBD1. The CDR3 runs 13 residues. V was clipped by 6 bases and J by 6 bases; unmatched bases: 7. Germline assignment: CDR1 MNHEY and CDR2 SVGAGI. The CDR3 sequence is CASSHGQVNGYTF. In DNA form, the CDR3 reads TGTGCCAGCAGCCACGGACAGGTCAATGGCTACACCTTC.

In this sample, this clonotype turned up a few times. This chain links TRBV18 with TRBJ2-7; 8 nucleotides match TRBD1. The CDR3 length is 14 residues. The V gene end was trimmed by 5 bases and the J gene end by 6 bases; junction bases not matched to a gene: 9. Looked up from germline, CDR1 is KGHSH and CDR2 is LQKENI. CDR3 in DNA: TGTGCCAGCTCATTTGGGACAGGCGAAGCCGAGCAGTACTTC. Its protein is CASSFGTGEAEQYF. Supplemented by reference TRBV18 and TRBJ2-7, the full variable domain reads NAGVMQNPRHLVRRRGQEARLRCSPMKGHSHVYWYRQLPEEGLKFMVYLQKENIIDESGMPKERFSAEFPKEGPSILRIQQVVRGDSAAYFCASSFGTGEAEQYFGPGTRLTVT.

This chain links TRBV5-1 with TRBJ2-7; D is possibly TRBD1 or TRBD2 (5 bases each). V shed 4 bases and J shed 9 bases, with 17 bases lying between them. Germline-derived CDR1 and CDR2 are SGHRS and YFSETQ. This CDR3 comprises 13 residues. CDR3 bases: TGCGCCAGCAGCCGCCTGGGGAGACAGCCGCAGTACTTC. Amino acids: CASSRLGRQPQYF.